The 17 T cell receptor beta chains below all came from one sample that was sequenced in a study of tumor-infiltrating lymphocytes in primary liver carcinoma (dated by TCRdb to 2016 to 2017). Instrument used: Illumina HiSeq 2500. TCRbeta-specific cDNA was reverse-transcribed from about 0.45 ug total RNA using a constant-region primer and ProtoScript II reverse transcriptase. The TCRbeta libraries were prepared through three rounds of nested multiplex PCR following a slightly modified ARM-PCR procedure. Multiplex TRBV1-TRBV30 forward primers and a Cbeta reverse primer were used in the first two PCR rounds, each of which was run for 9 to 11 cycles. TCRdb passed the public sequencing reads through fastp at Q25 and MiXCR, retaining productive beta sequences. A single entry per CDR3 protein holds the most common genes and DNA from its merged rows. The sample contains more than 50,000 distinct CDR3 sequences, 70% to 85% of them found a single time. The top ten clones comprise about 25% of the sample.

Total RNA and DNA were co-extracted from around 18-30 mg of bulk tissue with the AllPrep DNA/RNA mini kit, without cell sorting. Sequenced sample: liver tumor tissue from sampling region 2. The sample's cell subset or site label, decoded: tumor region T2, inferior pole. The receptors were sampled from a man aged 35 to 55 with primary liver carcinoma and hepatitis B virus infection.

This chain connects TRBV6-6 to TRBJ2-3, with a possible D match to TRBD1 (5 bases). Germline V gene data show CDR1 as MNHNY and CDR2 as SVGAGI (reference sequence). The CDR3 loop spans 12 amino acids. CDR3 sequence: CVSSTNRPTQYF. The CDR3, as DNA: TGTGTGAGCAGTACGAACAGGCCGACGCAGTATTTT.

As for this clonotype: A much larger clonotype is one base distant, so this may be a read error. The chain couples TRBV30 to TRBJ1-3, with D hard to call. CDR3 length equals 12 residues. Germline V gene data show CDR1 as GTSNPN and CDR2 as SVGIG (reference sequence). The chain's CDR3 is CVWSRKGNTIYF. CDR3 DNA: TGTGTCTGGAGTCGGAAGGGAAACACCATATATTTT.

In regard to this clonotype: Because it lacks the conserved phenylalanine or tryptophan at the end, this CDR3 is likely a read error. V and J are TRBV7-8 and TRBJ1-5; D unclear. The CDR3 extends over 13 amino acids. Germline-derived CDR1 and CDR2 are SGHVS and FQNEAQ. Here the CDR3 DNA reads TGCGCCAGCAACTTAAATCGGGATCAGTCCCAGCATTAT. This gives the protein CASNLNRDQSQHY.

A word on this clonotype: This could be a read error, since a much larger clone is one nucleotide away. CDR3 nucleotides: TGTGCCAGCAGCCTTCCACTAGCGGGAGGGCTCAATGAGCAGCTCTTC. Protein sequence: CASSLPLAGGLNEQLF. This chain links TRBV11-2 with TRBJ2-1; 13 bases map to TRBD2. The CDR3 has 16 amino acids. Germline V gene data show CDR1 as SGHAT and CDR2 as FQNNGV.

Notes on this clonotype: One end of the junction does not line up with germline, which may come from a read error. The genes are TRBV6-1 and TRBJ2-3; D call uncertain. Germline values: CDR1 MNHNS, CDR2 SASEGT. The length of the CDR3 is 12 residues. CDR3 loop: CACSAGTDTQYF. CDR3 in DNA: TGTGCCTGCAGTGCTGGCACAGATACGCAGTATTTT.

Note on this clonotype: One end of the junction is discordant with germline, which a read error may explain. The chain combines TRBV5-1 with TRBJ2-1, with 8 bases aligning to TRBD1. Germline CDR1 reads SGHRS; CDR2 reads YFSETQ. The CDR3 runs to 14 residues. The chain's CDR3 is CVSSPDRGNNEQFF. CDR3 nucleotides: TGCGTCAGCAGCCCCGACAGGGGAAACAATGAGCAGTTCTTC.

The table lists this clonotype with a count of one. The CDR3, as DNA: TGTGCCAGCAATGATTATGGGGGGCTCTATGGCTACACCTTC. Protein sequence: CASNDYGGLYGYTF. The V and J genes are TRBV2 and TRBJ1-2; D might be TRBD1 (6 bases). The CDR3 consists of 14 residues. The germline V and J ends were trimmed by 7 bases and 4 bases, with 16 bases remaining between them. Germline V gene sequence: CDR1 SNHLY, CDR2 FYNNEI.

Note on this clonotype: One end of the junction varies from germline; a read error may be responsible. The chain joins TRBV4-1 to TRBJ2-3; D could derive from TRBD1 or TRBD2 (5 bases each). Germline V gives CDR1 MGHRA, CDR2 YSYEKL. The CDR3 runs to 15 residues. For the CDR3, the DNA is TGCGACAGCAGCCAAGTCGGGACCTACACAAATACGCAGTATTTT. It is translated as CDSSQVGTYTNTQYF.

Concerning this clonotype: A read error may produce the germline difference seen at one junction end. The gene calls are TRBV6-5 and TRBJ1-2; no reliable D call. Germline V gives CDR1 MNHEY, CDR2 SVGAGI. This CDR3 comprises 12 residues. The CDR3 loop is CASRRTNYGCTF. Here the CDR3 DNA reads TGTGCCAGCAGACGAACTAACTATGGCTGCACCTTC.

This clonotype was picked up one time. A clone one base away is much larger, so this may be a read error. This chain joins TRBV5-1 and TRBJ2-5; D gene ambiguous. The germline V gene has CDR1 SGHRS and CDR2 YFSETQ. This CDR3 comprises 11 residues. CDR3 DNA sequence: TGCGCCAGCAGGTTGGAAGAGACCCAGTACTTC. Amino acid sequence: CASRLEETQYF.

Turning to this clonotype: A much larger clone lies one base from this, so it may be a read error. The chain uses TRBV6-1 and TRBJ1-1; no reliable D call. Germline V gene data show CDR1 as MNHNS and CDR2 as SASEGT. V was pared by 10 bases and J by 2 bases, with 17 bases between. CDR3 size: 14 residues. Written as DNA, the CDR3 is TGTGCCACAATATCGGGAGGTGTAAACACTGAAGCTTTCTTT. Translating it yields CATISGGVNTEAFF.

This clonotype appeared many times. V is TRBV10-2 and J is TRBJ2-1, with TRBD2 as a possible D gene (7 bases). Deletions cut 3 bases from V and 9 bases from J, with 12 bases between. Germline values: CDR1 WSHSY, CDR2 SAAADI. The CDR3 runs 13 residues. In nucleotides, the CDR3 is TGCGCCAGCAGTGATGGACTAGGGGGTGAGCAGTTCTTC. Translating it yields CASSDGLGGEQFF.

This clonotype has ten or more counts. This chain uses TRBV6-6 with TRBJ1-4; 9 bases fit TRBD1. This CDR3 spans 14 amino acids. Germline V gene data show CDR1 as MNHNY and CDR2 as SVGAGI (reference sequence). Trimming cost V 5 bases and J 7 bases; bases outside gene matches: 5. CDR3: CASSDTGGSEKLFF. Here the CDR3 DNA reads TGTGCCAGCAGTGATACAGGGGGCAGTGAAAAACTGTTTTTT.

Only one count was recorded for this clonotype. The junction departs from the called germline gene at one end, perhaps through a read error. The chain recombines TRBV10-3 with TRBJ1-5; D is undetermined. Germline assignment: CDR1 ENHRY and CDR2 SYGVKD. CDR3 size: 14 residues. This chain's CDR3 is CATSESSNDQPQHF. Here the CDR3 DNA reads TGTGCCACCAGTGAGTCGTCGAACGATCAGCCCCAGCATTTT.

In regard to this clonotype: A read error may produce the germline difference seen at one junction end. The V call is TRBV29-1, the J call TRBJ2-1; D uncertain. Germline V lookup: CDR1 SQVTM, CDR2 ANQGSEA. The CDR3 contains 13 residues. CDR3 nucleotides: TGCAGCATTGAAGAGATCATTGGCAATGAGCAGTTCTTC. Translation gives CSIEEIIGNEQFF.

Turning to this clonotype: The CDR3 ends on some other residue instead of the conserved phenylalanine or tryptophan, so this is likely a read error. The chain recombines TRBV5-1 with TRBJ2-3; the match to TRBD2 covers 7 bases. The CDR3 extends over 15 amino acids. The V gene's germline CDR1 is SGHRS and CDR2 YFSETQ. DNA for the CDR3: TGCACCAGCATCTTAGTGGGAGGGCGCACAGATACGCAGTATTTG. Protein sequence: CTSILVGGRTDTQYL.

With regard to this clonotype: Without the conserved terminal phenylalanine or tryptophan, this CDR3 likely stems from a read error. The chain couples TRBV25-1 to TRBJ2-2, with a weak D call TRBD1 (6 bases). Trimming took 3 bases from V and 3 from J, leaving 14 bases between them. Germline assignment: CDR1 MGHDK and CDR2 SYGVNS. The CDR3 has 16 residues. The chain's CDR3 is CASSDRGPRHTGELFI. CDR3 DNA: TGTGCCAGCAGTGACAGGGGACCGCGCCACACCGGGGAGCTGTTTATT.